This T cell receptor beta chain was sequenced in a study of blood T cell repertoires in COVID-19. Whole-study context: Researchers got acute and convalescent COVID-19 samples from the United States, Italy and Spain. From T cells, B-cell-depleted T cells, or PBMCs came the material, which was cDNA or gDNA.

In the original processing: How many nucleated cells were present was estimated from reference gene primer amplification. Here immunoSEQ multiplex PCR was the method, and the copy in TCRdb shows in-frame clones only, minus some. That table furnishes V, J and clone size, whereas the DNA furnished D and trimming. The repertoire holds around 250,000 clones, with 80% to 85% as singletons. Source material: peripheral blood. This clonotype was sampled from a man in his fifties or sixties with active or convalescent COVID-19.

CDR3 bases: TGTGCCAGCAGCTCTACCAAGGAGGGGGCGCGGAGGGCTGAAGCTTTCTTT. It codes for CASSSTKEGARRAEAFF. The rearrangement uses TRBV5-4 and TRBJ1-1, with 7 bases that match TRBD1. CDR3 length equals 17 residues. Germline trimming cut 3 bases from V and 6 bases from J; bases unmatched to any gene: 17. CDR1 SGHNT and CDR2 YYREEE come from the germline V gene (reference sequence).